The clone carrying this T cell receptor beta chain came up many times. Its antigen is currently unknown. Trimming took 2 bases from V and 2 from J, leaving 9 bases between them. The CDR3 extends over 15 amino acids. The germline CDR1 and CDR2 sequences are SGHAT and FQNNGV. RNA transcripts gave rise to amplified TCR beta CDR3 regions. TCR CDR3 regions were first amplified by RT-PCR with HTBI primers. TCRdb ran MiXCR on the multiplex PCR reads and lists one entry per CDR3 protein. The table shows about 600,000 distinct CDR3 sequences, with 13% to 15% occurring only once. The sample belongs to a study of T cells in Graves' hyperthyroidism and ophthalmopathy. Findings and caveats of the study: Model predictions of ophthalmopathy came a median around 7.1 months before onset.

Sequencing used blood. The receptor's source is a woman aged 18 to 35 with Graves' ophthalmopathy. This rearrangement joins TRBV11-2 to TRBJ2-2, with D tentatively TRBD2 (5 bases). CDR3 sequence (DNA): TGTGCCAGCAGCTTAACAGCGGTAAACACCGGGGAGCTGTTTTTT. Translated, it gives CASSLTAVNTGELFF.